These 14 T cell receptor beta chains share one sample of origin, sequenced in a study of cytomegalovirus exposure and HLA in healthy donors listed by TCRdb under 2017. The library was prepared using the immunoSEQ multiplex PCR assay. For the multiplex PCR, a mixture combining 60 forward primers for TCR Vbeta segments and 13 reverse primers for TCR Jbeta segments was used. TCRdb limited this immuneACCESS table to in-frame rearrangements with V and J called. A share of clones is missing; checked studies link under half to unresolved V genes, and the rest is unexplained. This sample lists 100,000 to 150,000 clones; nearly 80% were detected once. The ten biggest clones cover 6.3% of the sample. The sample comprised PBMCs. The receptors were sampled from a woman between 40 and 50 years old in good health and CMV-seronegative.

Comment on this clone: One end of the junction varies from germline; a read error may be responsible. The gene calls are TRBV11-1 and TRBJ2-6; TRBD1 might be the D (5 bases). The CDR3 sequence is 14 residues long. Germline-derived CDR1 and CDR2 are SGHAT and FQDESV (reference sequence). Here the CDR3 DNA reads TGTGCCAGCGCTAGGGCCTATGGGGCCAACGGCCTGACTTTC. Translation: CASARAYGANGLTF.

This chain links TRBV28 with TRBJ1-2; D gene ambiguous. The germline V gene has CDR1 MDHEN and CDR2 SYDVKM. The CDR3 runs 13 residues. V lost 4 bases to trimming and J lost 10 bases, with 16 bases between them. CDR3 residues: CASSSTLQDPYTF. As DNA, the CDR3 is TGTGCCAGCAGTTCTACCCTCCAGGATCCCTACACCTTC.

The chain has TRBV7-9 and TRBJ2-1, with TRBD2 matching over 7 bases. Germline-derived CDR1 and CDR2 are SEHNR and FQNEAQ (reference sequence). The CDR3 extends over 9 amino acids. The trim removed 8 bases at V and 15 bases at J, leaving 4 bases unmatched. CDR3 region: CASRRERFF. The CDR3 region has the DNA TGTGCCAGCCGGCGGGAGAGGTTCTTC.

V gene TRBV10-3 combines with J gene TRBJ2-5; 11 nucleotides align to TRBD2. Germline V gene lookup returns CDR1 ENHRY and CDR2 SYGVKD. CDR3 length equals 18 residues. With 0 bases clipped from V and 0 bases from J, the junction kept 6 bases outside the gene matches. The CDR3 DNA reads as TGTGCCATCAGTGAGTCAGGTAGCGGGAGGGCTTACCAAGAGACCCAGTACTTC. Translated: CAISESGSGRAYQETQYF.

The chain links TRBV7-2 to TRBJ2-7; weak D call: TRBD2 (5 bases). V dropped 1 base and J dropped 7 bases, with 8 bases sitting between them. The CDR3 is 12 residues long. Looked up from germline, CDR1 is SGHTA and CDR2 is FQGNSA. In DNA form, the CDR3 reads TGTGCCAGCAGCTTAGTCAAGCGGGAGCAGTACTTC. Translating gives CASSLVKREQYF.

V and J are TRBV19 and TRBJ2-7; D unclear. Trimming removed 5 bases from V and 2 bases from J, with 16 bases in between. The CDR3 spans 15 residues. Germline V gene lookup returns CDR1 LNHDA and CDR2 SQIVND (reference sequence). The CDR3: CASSWSALWPYEQYF. The CDR3 bases are TGTGCCAGTAGTTGGAGCGCGCTCTGGCCCTACGAGCAGTACTTC.

The rearrangement uses TRBV7-2 and TRBJ2-7; a weak D match, TRBD2 (6 bases). The V gene lost 5 bases and the J gene lost 0 bases, with 17 bases spanning the gap. The CDR3 loop spans 16 amino acids. From germline, CDR1 is SGHTA and CDR2 FQGNSA. CDR3 DNA sequence: TGTGCCAGCAGCCACGGCGCGGGGCGAAGCTCCTACGAGCAGTACTTC. Amino acids: CASSHGAGRSSYEQYF.

This clone was picked up a small number of times. The rearrangement uses TRBV6-1 and TRBJ1-3; D is ambiguous. The V end was cut by 10 bases, the J end by 0 bases, with 13 bases between. The germline gives CDR1 MNHNS, CDR2 SASEGT. The CDR3 is made up of 14 amino acids. CDR3 sequence reads: CATSQLPSGNTIYF. As DNA, the CDR3 is TGTGCCACCTCACAGCTCCCCTCTGGAAACACCATATATTTT.

V is TRBV27 and J is TRBJ1-1, with D perhaps matching TRBD1 (6 bases). V lost 1 base and J 6 bases, leaving 9 bases between the germline ends. The CDR3 runs to 13 residues. Germline V lookup: CDR1 MNHEY, CDR2 SMNVEV (reference sequence). The DNA for the CDR3 is TGTGCCAGCAGTTTATTAGGGGGTGCTGAAGCTTTCTTT. Its translation is CASSLLGGAEAFF.

V is TRBV4-1 and J is TRBJ2-7; the match to TRBD2 covers 7 bases. V shed 0 bases and J 4 bases; nucleotides not matched to a gene: 6. The CDR3 has 15 residues. Germline-derived CDR1 and CDR2 are MGHRA and YSYEKL. The CDR3 bases are TGCGCCAGCAGCCAAGAGGGGAGGGCCGGGTACGAGCAGTACTTC. Its translation is CASSQEGRAGYEQYF.

This sequence joins TRBV19 and TRBJ2-1; 9 nucleotides line up with TRBD2. The CDR3 consists of 16 residues. The trim removed 4 bases at V and 7 bases at J, leaving 11 bases unmatched. CDR1 is LNHDA, CDR2 SQIVND, per germline (reference sequence). This CDR3 reads CASSNPHSSGSNEQFF. In nucleotides, the CDR3 is TGTGCCAGTAGTAACCCCCACAGTAGCGGGAGTAATGAGCAGTTCTTC.

The chain is built from TRBV4-2 and TRBJ2-2; TRBD1 matches 8 bases. Germline lookup yields CDR1 LGHNA and CDR2 YNFKEQ. The CDR3 is 15 residues long. V lost 4 bases to trimming and J lost 1 base; unmatched junction nucleotides: 2. The chain's CDR3 is CASSPGTGNTGELFF. The CDR3 DNA is TGTGCCAGCAGCCCAGGGACAGGGAACACCGGGGAGCTGTTTTTT.

The chain combines TRBV4-1 with TRBJ2-2, with 8 bases aligning to TRBD2. Germline V gene data show CDR1 as MGHRA and CDR2 as YSYEKL. J lost 3 bases, V lost 1 base, and 4 bases had no gene match. The length of the CDR3 is 16 residues. The DNA of the CDR3 is TGCGCCAGCAGCCAAGTAGAGCGGGGGTACACCGGGGAGCTGTTTTTT. This sequence encodes CASSQVERGYTGELFF.

The chain carries TRBV5-6 and TRBJ1-2; D might be TRBD1 (5 bases). The germline V and J ends were trimmed by 0 bases and 7 bases, with 10 bases remaining between them. The germline CDR1 and CDR2 sequences are SGHDT and YYEEEE. The CDR3 runs 13 residues. The CDR3, as DNA: TGTGCCAGCAGCTTGGCAGGGTACGGTGGCTACACCTTC. Translated: CASSLAGYGGYTF.